This entry describes one T cell receptor (beta chain). This record comes from a study of blood T cell repertoires in COVID-19. Source study methods: Amplifying reference gene primers gave estimates of nucleated cell counts. Sequenced by immunoSEQ multiplex PCR; TCRdb stores in-frame clones only, minus some. V and J calls and clone size come straight from that table; D and trimming were deduced from the DNA. This table has 300,000 to 400,000 clones, 85% appearing once. This CDR3 comprises 15 residues. The V gene end was trimmed by 7 bases and the J gene end by 7 bases; junction bases not matched to a gene: 15. The V gene's germline CDR1 is SQVTM and CDR2 ANQGSEA. In the 2 weeks before study entry, exposed participants met a COVID-19 case, which was PCR-confirmed or clinician-diagnosed.

Sample: PBMCs or T cells enriched from blood (not recorded which). The V gene is TRBV29-1, the J gene TRBJ1-4, with 7 bases aligning to TRBD1. This clonotype was sampled from a woman in her 30s who had been exposed to COVID-19. The CDR3 region has the DNA TGCAGCGCCCAATCTAGACAGGGTACAGGTGAAAAACTGTTTTTT. Translating it yields CSAQSRQGTGEKLFF.